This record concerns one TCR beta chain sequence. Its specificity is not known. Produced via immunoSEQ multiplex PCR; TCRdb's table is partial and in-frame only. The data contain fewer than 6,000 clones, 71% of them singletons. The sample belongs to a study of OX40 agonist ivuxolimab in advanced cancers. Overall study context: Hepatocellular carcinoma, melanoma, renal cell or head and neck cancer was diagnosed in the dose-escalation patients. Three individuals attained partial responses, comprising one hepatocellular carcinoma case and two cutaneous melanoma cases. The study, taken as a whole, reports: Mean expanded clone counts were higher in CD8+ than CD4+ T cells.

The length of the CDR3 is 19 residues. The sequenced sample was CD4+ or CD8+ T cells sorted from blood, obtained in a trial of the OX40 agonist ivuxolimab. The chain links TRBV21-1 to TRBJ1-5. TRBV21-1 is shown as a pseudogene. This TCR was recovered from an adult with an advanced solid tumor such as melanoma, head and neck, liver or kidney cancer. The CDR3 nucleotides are TGTGCCAGCAGCAAAGGGTCCCCGCCGGGACCGCCGTGGGACCAGCCCCAGCATTTT. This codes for CASSKGSPPGPPWDQPQHF.